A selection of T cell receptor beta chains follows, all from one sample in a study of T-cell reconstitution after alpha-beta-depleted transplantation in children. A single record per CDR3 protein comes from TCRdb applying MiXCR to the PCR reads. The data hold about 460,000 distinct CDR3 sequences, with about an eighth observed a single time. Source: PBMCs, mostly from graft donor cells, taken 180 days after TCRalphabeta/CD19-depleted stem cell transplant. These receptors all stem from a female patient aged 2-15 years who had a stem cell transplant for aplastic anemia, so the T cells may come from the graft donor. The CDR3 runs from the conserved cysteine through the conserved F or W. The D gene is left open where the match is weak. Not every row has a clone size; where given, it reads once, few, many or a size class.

CSARDGASVTDTQYF | TGCAGTGCTAGAGATGGGGCTAGCGTCACAGATACGCAGTATTTT | TRBJ2-3 | TRBV20-1 | NA | NA
CASSRPATDTQYF | TGTGCCAGCTCACGCCCGGCCACAGATACGCAGTATTTT | TRBJ2-3 | TRBV18 | NA | NA
CASSQGPGTGKTDTQYF | TGTGCCAGCAGCCAAGGACCCGGGACAGGGAAGACAGATACGCAGTATTTT | TRBJ2-3 | TRBV3-1 | many | TRBD1
CSATGTGHNKNSQYF | TGCAGTGCAACCGGGACAGGGCATAATAAAAACAGTCAGTACTTC | TRBJ2-4 | TRBV20-1 | NA | TRBD1
CACRVSGSQETQYF | TGTGCCTGCCGGGTTAGCGGGAGTCAAGAGACCCAGTACTTC | TRBJ2-5 | TRBV28 | NA | TRBD2
CASTRLRTDGSGYGYTF | TGTGCCAGCACTCGACTGCGGACGGACGGTAGCGGCTATGGCTACACCTTC | TRBJ1-2 | TRBV6-2/TRBV6-3 | NA | NA
CASSRQIAQPQHF | TGTGCCAGCAGTCGACAGATTGCTCAGCCCCAGCATTTT | TRBJ1-5 | TRBV12-3/TRBV12-4 | NA | NA
CATSRIAGVLETQYF | TGTGCCACCAGCAGAATAGCGGGAGTCCTAGAGACCCAGTACTTC | TRBJ2-5 | TRBV15 | many | TRBD2
CASSSIGQGLAFF | TGCGCCAGCAGCTCTATCGGACAGGGGTTGGCTTTCTTT | TRBJ1-1 | TRBV5-1 | NA | TRBD1
CASSRNQIKNIQYF | TGTGCCAGCAGTCGTAACCAGATCAAAAACATTCAGTACTTC | TRBJ2-4 | TRBV28 | NA | NA
CASGGGFPVFLNIQYF | TGTGCCAGCGGAGGAGGCTTCCCGGTCTTCCTTAACATTCAGTACTTC | TRBJ2-4 | TRBV2 | few | NA
CSARFGQGSTDTQYF | TGCAGCGCCCGTTTTGGACAGGGGAGCACAGATACGCAGTATTTT | TRBJ2-3 | TRBV29-1 | NA | TRBD1
CAISERQGGNQPQHF | TGTGCCATCAGTGAACGACAGGGGGGCAATCAGCCCCAGCATTTT | TRBJ1-5 | TRBV10-3 | NA | TRBD1
CASSVESISYEQYF | TGTGCCAGCAGCGTAGAGTCTATCTCCTACGAGCAGTACTTC | TRBJ2-7 | TRBV9 | NA | NA
CASSFRSGGTEAFF | TGTGCCAGCAGCTTTAGGTCAGGGGGCACTGAAGCTTTCTTT | TRBJ1-1 | TRBV7-2 | NA | TRBD1
CASSPTGSNEKLFF | TGTGCCAGCAGCCCCACAGGGTCGAATGAAAAACTGTTTTTT | TRBJ1-4 | TRBV7-9 | NA | NA
CASSLKTPPAYEQYF | TGTGCCAGCAGTTTAAAAACTCCTCCTGCCTACGAGCAGTACTTC | TRBJ2-7 | TRBV27 | NA | NA